These 13 T cell receptor beta chains originate from one sample sequenced in a study of blood T cell repertoires in COVID-19. Profiling relied on immunoSEQ multiplex PCR, and the TCRdb table lists in-frame clones only, not all of them. The sample records about 83,000 clones, 86% being singletons. The material sequenced was peripheral blood. The receptors come from a man aged 45-60 years with active COVID-19.

The chain uses TRBV2 and TRBJ2-5, with 10 positions matching TRBD1. From germline, CDR1 is SNHLY and CDR2 FYNNEI. The V and J ends lost 1 base and 5 bases, in that order; junction bases with no gene match: 4. This CDR3 contains 15 residues. CDR3 sequence: CASSEGQGALETQYF. The CDR3 DNA follows: TGTGCCAGCAGTGAAGGACAGGGGGCGCTTGAGACCCAGTACTTC.

This chain uses TRBV11-2 with TRBJ2-3, with D perhaps TRBD2 (6 bases). The CDR3 has 15 residues. Germline CDR1 SGHAT, CDR2 FQNNGV. Trimming removed 1 base at V and 1 base at J, with 9 bases between. The CDR3 sequence: CASSLVGGGTDTQYF. The CDR3 DNA reads TGTGCCAGCAGCTTAGTCGGGGGAGGCACAGATACGCAGTATTTT.

The chain couples TRBV6-5 to TRBJ1-5; no clear D. The germline V gene has CDR1 MNHEY and CDR2 SVGAGI. The CDR3 covers 13 residues. V lost 4 bases and J 0 bases, leaving 4 bases between the germline ends. CDR3 DNA: TGTGCCAGCAGTTTATTTAGCAATCAGCCCCAGCATTTT. It encodes CASSLFSNQPQHF.

In this sample, this clone turned up a few times. The V call is TRBV5-1, the J call TRBJ1-6, with 9 bases identical to TRBD1. Germline V gene data show CDR1 as SGHRS and CDR2 as YFSETQ. J gave up 10 bases and V 4 bases, and 9 bases lay outside the gene matches. This CDR3 comprises 15 residues. CDR3 loop: CASSHPDRGSSPLHF. The CDR3 DNA follows: TGCGCCAGCAGCCACCCTGACAGGGGGTCGTCACCCCTCCACTTT.

V and J are TRBV4-3 and TRBJ2-1; 11 bases match TRBD2. CDR1 is LGHNA, CDR2 YSLEER, per germline. The CDR3 runs to 14 residues. Losses at the gene ends were 3 bases for V and 11 bases for J; bases not matched to a gene: 6. This chain's CDR3 is CASSHPGTSGKQFF. The CDR3 nucleotides read TGCGCCAGCAGCCACCCCGGGACTAGCGGTAAGCAGTTCTTC.

This sequence joins TRBV19 and TRBJ2-2; D is ambiguous. The CDR3 is 14 residues long. Germline V gives CDR1 LNHDA, CDR2 SQIVND (reference sequence). Trimming shortened V by 3 bases and J by 8 bases, and 13 bases separated the two germline ends. The CDR3 protein is CASSITAPVGELFF. The CDR3, as DNA: TGTGCCAGTAGTATTACAGCCCCGGTAGGGGAGCTGTTTTTT.

The V and J genes are TRBV30 and TRBJ1-2, with D maybe TRBD1 (6 bases). Germline assignment: CDR1 GTSNPN and CDR2 SVGIG (reference sequence). The CDR3 totals 13 residues. The ends were cut back, 3 bases at V and 7 bases at J, with 15 bases in the middle. The CDR3 region is CAWRPRGAGGYTF. The CDR3 DNA is TGTGCCTGGAGGCCTCGGGGGGCGGGTGGCTACACCTTC.

V and J are TRBV25-1 and TRBJ1-2; D is undetermined. V lost 3 bases and J 3 bases, leaving 5 bases between the germline ends. Per the germline V gene, CDR1 is MGHDK and CDR2 is SYGVNS. The CDR3 totals 12 residues. CDR3 region: CASSDVYYGYTF. The CDR3 DNA reads as TGTGCCAGCAGTGATGTATACTATGGCTACACCTTC.

This clone has just one count. The chain couples TRBV3-1 (or the pseudogene TRBV3-2) to TRBJ1-1; D unresolved. The ends were cut back, 0 bases at V and 1 base at J, with 6 bases in the middle. The CDR3 loop spans 14 amino acids. Germline assignment: CDR1 LGHDT and CDR2 YNNKEL (reference sequence). CDR3 nucleotides: TGTGCCAGCAGCCAAGAGCAGGCGAACACTGAAGCTTTCTTT. It translates to CASSQEQANTEAFF.

The rearrangement links TRBV19 to TRBJ1-5; 9 positions match TRBD1. The junction had 4 bases not matched to a gene; V was cut back by 6 bases and J by 1 base. Germline V CDR1 and CDR2: LNHDA, SQIVND (reference sequence). The CDR3 consists of 15 residues. CDR3 sequence: CASRPDRGSNQPQHF. CDR3 coding DNA: TGTGCCAGTAGGCCGGACAGGGGAAGCAATCAGCCCCAGCATTTT.

V is TRBV7-3 and J is TRBJ2-7; tentative D call: TRBD1 (5 bases). Germline V gives CDR1 SGHTA, CDR2 FQGTGA. Trimming took off 2 bases at V and 6 bases at J, with 17 bases between the two ends. The CDR3 is made up of 15 amino acids. CDR3 residues: CASSLGAGREAEQYF. The CDR3, as DNA: TGTGCCAGCAGCTTAGGGGCAGGCAGGGAAGCCGAGCAGTACTTC.

There are a few counts of this clone. The chain is built from TRBV6-5 and TRBJ1-3; possible D gene TRBD1, 6 bases. CDR1 and CDR2 (germline): MNHEY, SVGAGI. V was clipped by 7 bases and J by 2 bases, with 12 bases between them. CDR3 size: 14 residues. CDR3 sequence reads: CASIDRQAGNTIYF. The DNA for the CDR3 is TGTGCCAGCATCGATCGACAGGCTGGAAACACCATATATTTT.

This clone was counted ten times or more. V gene TRBV28 combines with J gene TRBJ1-4; D is unresolved. V gave up 3 bases and J gave up 8 bases, with 13 bases separating them. This CDR3 is built from 14 residues. From germline, CDR1 is MDHEN and CDR2 SYDVKM. CDR3 sequence reads: CASSLSGEREKLFF. The CDR3 DNA reads as TGTGCCAGCAGTTTGTCCGGCGAGCGGGAAAAACTGTTTTTT.